This T cell receptor beta chain was sequenced in a study of resident and recirculating memory T cells in vitiligo. Background on the study: Samples were epidermis from two lesional and two nonlesional sites, plus PBMCs.

CDR3 size: 16 residues. Germline values: CDR1 SGHDN, CDR2 FVKESK. The V gene lost 5 bases and the J gene lost 4 bases, with 17 bases spanning the gap. Overall study results and limits: TCR sequences were not conserved across biopsy sites or patients.

Concerning this clone: Its target is unknown.

Data came from immunoSEQ multiplex PCR; TCRdb stores just in-frame clones and leaves some out. The sample holds around 40,000 clones; around 90% are singletons and the top ten take roughly 4.3%. Patients' lesions had not changed for the previous 6 months. Stable patients also lacked confetti depigmentation, a sign of active vitiligo. The specimen sequenced was blood. This clonotype originated in a male donor with vitiligo. The genes are TRBV14 and TRBJ2-2; weak D call: TRBD1 (5 bases). CDR3 bases: TGTGCCAGCAGCGGCATGACAGTATTTACCACCGGGGAGCTGTTTTTT. Its protein is CASSGMTVFTTGELFF.